This TCR beta chain was observed in a study of blood T cell repertoires in COVID-19. Whole-study context: Samples came from the United States, Italy and Spain, spanning acute and convalescent COVID-19. Sources were T cells, B-cell-depleted T cells, or PBMCs; the material itself was cDNA or gDNA.

This clone came up a few times. The V gene end was trimmed by 5 bases and the J gene end by 2 bases; junction bases not matched to a gene: 6. The CDR3 covers 14 residues. Germline V gene sequence: CDR1 SGHTA, CDR2 FQGNSA. In the authors' workflow: By means of reference gene primer amplification, nucleated cell counts were estimated. Generated by immunoSEQ multiplex PCR, the TCRdb table keeps only in-frame clones and is missing some. V, J and clone size are taken as reported in that table, and D and trimming were inferred from the DNA itself. There are about 81,000 clones in the sample; around 91% occur only once, and 12% lies in the top ten.

The chain is built from TRBV7-2 and TRBJ2-7; TRBD1 matches 7 bases. Sequencing used peripheral blood. The sequence derives from a man between 65 and 85 years old with active or convalescent COVID-19. CDR3 DNA sequence: TGTGCCAGCAGCACTAAGACAGGGACCTACGAGCAGTACTTC. Amino acid sequence: CASSTKTGTYEQYF.